One and the same sample provided the 28 T cell receptor beta chains below, sequenced in a study of OX40 agonist ivuxolimab in advanced cancers. Sequenced by immunoSEQ multiplex PCR; TCRdb stores in-frame clones only, minus some. The data contain around 20,000 clones, 74% of them singletons. The material sequenced was CD4+ or CD8+ T cells sorted from blood, taken in a trial of the OX40 agonist ivuxolimab. The source is an adult with an advanced solid tumor such as melanoma, head and neck, liver or kidney cancer.

This chain links TRBV27 with TRBJ2-7; TRBD1 matches 7 bases. This CDR3 comprises 15 residues. V gave up 3 bases and J gave up 3 bases; unmatched junction bases: 8. CDR1 is MNHEY and CDR2 is SMNVEV in the germline V gene (reference sequence). CDR3 protein: CASSLRGGDIYEQYF. As DNA, the CDR3 is TGTGCCAGCAGTTTGAGAGGGGGCGATATCTACGAGCAGTACTTC.

This sequence joins TRBV6-6 and TRBJ2-7; D gene ambiguous. CDR3 length: 12 residues. V lost 2 bases to trimming and J lost 5 bases, with 7 bases between them. Germline assignment: CDR1 MNHNY and CDR2 SVGAGI (reference sequence). CDR3 sequence (DNA): TGTGCCAGCAGTTACAGCACGGACGAGCAGTACTTC. It encodes CASSYSTDEQYF.

V gene TRBV5-8 combines with J gene TRBJ2-2, with D perhaps matching TRBD1 or TRBD2 (5 bases each). Germline V gives CDR1 SGHTS, CDR2 YDEGEE. Trimming pared 4 bases from V and 0 bases from J, leaving 10 bases between. The length of the CDR3 is 15 residues. The CDR3 reads CASSPGTANTGELFF. CDR3 DNA: TGTGCCAGCAGCCCCGGGACCGCGAACACCGGGGAGCTGTTTTTT.

The chain carries TRBV6-6 and TRBJ1-5, with D uncertain. The V gene's germline CDR1 is MNHNY and CDR2 SVGAGI (reference sequence). The CDR3 totals 14 residues. Trimming shortened V by 0 bases and J by 1 base, and 4 bases separated the two germline ends. CDR3 bases: TGTGCCAGCAGTTACTCTGGGAGCAATCAGCCCCAGCATTTT. This gives the protein CASSYSGSNQPQHF.

V is TRBV29-1 and J is TRBJ2-2; D uncertain. The CDR3 spans 12 residues. Germline V gives CDR1 SQVTM, CDR2 ANQGSEA. V was trimmed by 1 base and J by 5 bases, leaving 5 bases between them. The CDR3 protein is CSVEVGTGELFF. DNA for the CDR3: TGCAGCGTTGAAGTAGGGACCGGGGAGCTGTTTTTT.

Points on this clone: A junction end diverges from the germline sequence, so it may reflect a read error. The V gene is TRBV7-6, the J gene TRBJ2-1; possibly TRBD1 or TRBD2 for D (5 bases each). This CDR3 spans 13 amino acids. Per the germline V gene, CDR1 is SGHVS and CDR2 is FNYEAQ. The DNA for the CDR3 is TGTGCCAGCAGCTTAAAATTTGGGACGCTGGGGGTCTTC. Translating it yields CASSLKFGTLGVF.

The chain recombines TRBV5-3 with TRBJ2-5, with no clear D. TRBV5-3 is filed as an ORF, its function uncertain. The CDR3 spans 13 residues. The V gene lost 0 bases and the J gene lost 5 bases, with 8 bases spanning the gap. The CDR3 DNA reads TGTGCCAGAAGCTTGGCAGCGATGGAGACCCAGTACTTC. Translating gives CARSLAAMETQYF.

This sequence joins TRBV5-1 and TRBJ2-3; TRBD2 might be the D (6 bases). V lost 7 bases and J lost 6, with 15 bases in between. This CDR3 is built from 13 residues. Per the germline V gene, CDR1 is SGHRS and CDR2 is YFSETQ. Here the CDR3 DNA reads TGCGCCAGCGGGGGGACCGGTCTGGATACGCAGTATTTT. Encoded protein: CASGGTGLDTQYF.

The chain couples TRBV4-3 to TRBJ1-4; TRBD1 might be the D (5 bases). The germline V gene has CDR1 LGHNA and CDR2 YSLEER. This CDR3 comprises 17 residues. V was clipped by 0 bases and J by 5 bases, with 16 bases between them. The CDR3 region has the DNA TGCGCCAGCAGCCAAGATGTTTGGGGCAGTAGGAATGAAAAACTGTTTTTT. Translation: CASSQDVWGSRNEKLFF.

The rearrangement joins TRBV2 to TRBJ2-1; 11 bases map to TRBD2. This CDR3 spans 16 amino acids. Germline assignment: CDR1 SNHLY and CDR2 FYNNEI. V shed 2 bases, J shed 6 bases, and the junction held 6 bases outside the gene matches. CDR3 in amino acids: CASSEIDLAGGNEQFF. The CDR3 nucleotides read TGTGCCAGCAGTGAAATCGATCTAGCGGGAGGCAATGAGCAGTTCTTC.

This clone is termed medium-sized (0.01 to 0.1%). This chain connects TRBV4-1 to TRBJ1-1; the D is unclear. Per the germline V gene, CDR1 is MGHRA and CDR2 is YSYEKL. V was pared by 2 bases and J by 1 base, with 11 bases between. CDR3 length: 15 residues. The CDR3 sequence: CASSQNHRGNTEAFF. CDR3 sequence (DNA): TGCGCCAGCAGCCAAAACCACCGGGGGAACACTGAAGCTTTCTTT.

V gene TRBV9 combines with J gene TRBJ2-3, with D perhaps matching TRBD1 (5 bases). There are 15 residues in the CDR3. Trimming stripped 0 bases from V and 2 bases from J, with 10 bases between. Germline V gives CDR1 SGDLS, CDR2 YYNGEE. The CDR3 loop is CASSVEGAYTDTQYF. The CDR3 coding sequence is TGTGCCAGCAGCGTAGAAGGGGCATACACAGATACGCAGTATTTT.

This CDR3 reads CASSLRGSTYEQYF. The CDR3 DNA reads TGTGCCAGCAGCTTACGCGGGAGCACCTACGAGCAGTACTTC. The chain is built from TRBV7-8 and TRBJ2-7; 7 positions agree with TRBD2. The germline V gene encodes CDR1 SGHVS and CDR2 FQNEAQ. This CDR3 is built from 14 residues. Trimming removed 2 bases from V and 2 bases from J; junction bases left unmatched: 3. Based on the CDR3 plus reference TRBV7-8 and TRBJ2-7, the full variable domain is GAGVSQSPRYKVAKRGQDVALRCDPISGHVSLFWYQQALGQGPEFLTYFQNEAQLDKSGLPSDRFFAERPEGSVSTLKIQRTQQEDSAVYLCASSLRGSTYEQYFGPGTRLTVT.

The V call is TRBV4-3, the J call TRBJ1-2; the match to TRBD1 covers 9 bases. Germline trimming cut 1 base from V and 3 bases from J; bases unmatched to any gene: 3. Looked up from germline, CDR1 is LGHNA and CDR2 is YSLEER. The CDR3 has 15 residues. The CDR3 DNA follows: TGCGCCAGCAGCCAAGGCTGGACAGGGGACTATGGCTACACCTTC. Residues: CASSQGWTGDYGYTF.

The chain employs TRBV28 and TRBJ2-3, with 8 positions matching TRBD2. The CDR3 is made up of 14 amino acids. Germline V gene data show CDR1 as MDHEN and CDR2 as SYDVKM. V lost 7 bases, J lost 1 base, and 4 bases stayed unmatched. Here the CDR3 reads CASKGREGTDTQYF. The DNA for the CDR3 is TGTGCCAGCAAAGGGCGGGAGGGCACAGATACGCAGTATTTT.

This clone was observed a few times. The J gene is TRBJ1-2, the V gene TRBV10-3; D might be TRBD1 (5 bases). The CDR3 contains 14 residues. V was pared by 0 bases and J by 4 bases, with 9 bases between. Germline V gene lookup returns CDR1 ENHRY and CDR2 SYGVKD. Here the CDR3 reads CAISESQGTYGYTF. The CDR3 nucleotides are TGTGCCATCAGTGAGTCCCAGGGCACCTATGGCTACACCTTC.

The chain recombines TRBV4-1 with TRBJ2-6; tentative D call: TRBD2 (6 bases). This CDR3 has 19 residues. The germline gives CDR1 MGHRA, CDR2 YSYEKL. With 5 bases removed from V and 3 bases from J, the gap between germline ends came to 23 bases. The CDR3 is CASSFRGAGTFGGANVLTF. As DNA, the CDR3 is TGCGCCAGCAGCTTCCGAGGGGCGGGGACCTTCGGTGGGGCCAACGTCCTGACTTTC.

This clone is deemed medium-sized (0.01 to 0.1%). The chain couples TRBV4-1 to TRBJ1-5; perhaps TRBD1 as D (5 bases). V gave up 2 bases and J gave up 3 bases, with 11 bases separating them. Germline V gene lookup returns CDR1 MGHRA and CDR2 YSYEKL. The CDR3 contains 15 residues. The CDR3 sequence is CASSQRDGYNQPQHF. The CDR3 region has the DNA TGCGCCAGCAGCCAAAGGGACGGCTACAATCAGCCCCAGCATTTT.

V and J are TRBV19 and TRBJ2-3, with D possibly being TRBD1 or TRBD2 (5 bases each). The CDR3 has 15 residues. V was cut by 3 bases and J by 4 bases, with 14 bases left in between. Germline values: CDR1 LNHDA, CDR2 SQIVND (reference sequence). CDR3 sequence (DNA): TGTGCCAGTAGTATTAGACAGCCCGGGGCAGATACGCAGTATTTT. Protein sequence: CASSIRQPGADTQYF.

The V and J genes are TRBV28 and TRBJ2-1; 9 bases agree with TRBD1. Trimming removed 3 bases from V and 7 bases from J; junction bases left unmatched: 7. Germline V gives CDR1 MDHEN, CDR2 SYDVKM. The CDR3 covers 15 residues. The CDR3 protein is CASSLGGTGWNEQFF. CDR3 nucleotide sequence: TGTGCCAGCAGTTTGGGAGGGACAGGGTGGAATGAGCAGTTCTTC.

The rearrangement joins TRBV7-6 to TRBJ2-1; the D gene is possibly TRBD1 (5 bases). V gave up 6 bases and J gave up 7 bases, with 16 bases separating them. Germline assignment: CDR1 SGHVS and CDR2 FNYEAQ. This CDR3 spans 14 amino acids. The CDR3, as DNA: TGTGCCAGCAGTCAAGGGGCCCTATCTAATGAGCAGTTCTTC. The encoded protein is CASSQGALSNEQFF.

The genes are TRBV29-1 and TRBJ1-1, with TRBD1 as a possible D gene (5 bases). The CDR3 sequence is 15 residues long. Germline assignment: CDR1 SQVTM and CDR2 ANQGSEA. Trimming shortened V by 2 bases and J by 1 base, and 14 bases separated the two germline ends. The CDR3 here is CSVESRGFGNTEAFF. Here the CDR3 DNA reads TGCAGCGTTGAAAGTCGGGGCTTCGGGAACACTGAAGCTTTCTTT.

The chain links TRBV25-1 to TRBJ2-1; tentative D call: TRBD1 (6 bases). CDR1 MGHDK and CDR2 SYGVNS come from the germline V gene. V lost 1 base and J lost 5, with 6 bases in between. The CDR3 has 13 amino acids. The CDR3 sequence is CASSESGDNEQFF. As DNA, the CDR3 is TGTGCCAGCAGTGAATCAGGGGACAATGAGCAGTTCTTC.

The rearrangement joins TRBV6-6 to TRBJ2-7; the match to TRBD1 covers 8 bases. This CDR3 has 15 amino acids. CDR1 and CDR2 from the germline V gene are MNHNY and SVGAGI (reference sequence). V lost 2 bases to trimming and J lost 6 bases; unmatched junction nucleotides: 9. The CDR3 sequence: CASSYTGQGSREQYF. CDR3 DNA sequence: TGTGCCAGCAGTTACACCGGACAGGGAAGTCGCGAGCAGTACTTC.

This chain uses TRBV4-1 with TRBJ2-3; 8 nucleotides match TRBD2. The V gene end was trimmed by 1 base and the J gene end by 4 bases; junction bases not matched to a gene: 7. CDR3 length equals 16 residues. From germline, CDR1 is MGHRA and CDR2 YSYEKL. For the CDR3, the DNA is TGCGCCAGCAGCCAAGCGGGTAGCGGGATTTCAGATACGCAGTATTTT. Translating gives CASSQAGSGISDTQYF.

The chain couples TRBV30 to TRBJ2-1; 10 nucleotides line up with TRBD2. The CDR3 is 16 amino acids. Germline values: CDR1 GTSNPN, CDR2 SVGIG (reference sequence). J was trimmed by 7 bases and V by 2 bases; bases with no gene match: 11. The CDR3 region is CAWSNSGGRVVNEQFF. The DNA of the CDR3 is TGTGCCTGGAGTAATAGCGGGGGGCGGGTGGTGAATGAGCAGTTCTTC.

This rearrangement joins TRBV9 to TRBJ2-2; possibly TRBD1 for D (5 bases). Germline V lookup: CDR1 SGDLS, CDR2 YYNGEE. V gave up 3 bases and J gave up 2 bases, with 14 bases separating them. The CDR3 contains 16 residues. The CDR3 here is CASSGHRSINTGELFF. The CDR3 nucleotides read TGTGCCAGCAGCGGACACAGGAGCATCAACACCGGGGAGCTGTTTTTT.

The J gene is TRBJ2-7, the V gene TRBV2, with TRBD1 matching over 10 bases. The CDR3 consists of 14 residues. V dropped 5 bases and J dropped 4; count of bases not matched to a gene: 5. Germline V gene data show CDR1 as SNHLY and CDR2 as FYNNEI. CDR3 nucleotide sequence: TGTGCCAGCAGTACCGGGACAGGGGATTACGAGCAGTACTTC. It encodes CASSTGTGDYEQYF.